What follows describes a single T cell receptor (beta chain). Its specificity is not known. Production of TCR cDNA was by 5'RACE template switching, which also added a universal primer site and UMIs. TCRdb used MiXCR to reprocess the 5' RACE reads, holding one entry per CDR3 protein. Of about 260,000 distinct CDR3 sequences listed, approximately 12% were seen once; the top ten hold roughly 0.5%. These data belong to a study of T cells after yellow fever vaccination. Notes on the study in general: The secondary T-cell response peaked on day 5, not day 15, but was weaker. FACS-sorted repertoires could contain abundant clonotypes contaminating from the bulk population.

Trimming pared 6 bases from V and 0 bases from J, leaving 15 bases between. Germline CDR1 LGHNA, CDR2 YSLEER. The CDR3 is 16 amino acids. The specimen comprised CD4+ T cells sorted from PBMCs, sampled 45 days after the yellow fever booster vaccination. The TCR was taken from a young man who received the YFV17D yellow fever vaccine. J is TRBJ2-1 and V is TRBV4-3; D unresolved. The CDR3 protein is CASSWDVRNSYNEQFF. Written as DNA, the CDR3 is TGCGCCAGCAGTTGGGATGTGCGTAACTCCTACAATGAGCAGTTCTTC.